This is a list of T cell receptor beta chains from one sample in a study of graft-versus-host responses after intestinal transplantation. Libraries were prepared by immunoSEQ multiplex PCR; TCRdb keeps only in-frame clonotypes and omits some of them. The repertoire holds under 90,000 clones, roughly 90% seen once, with just under 0.35% in the top ten. Which antigens these TCRs recognize remains unknown. Sequencing was performed on unstimulated CD4+ T cells sorted from spleen or lymph node cells, taken before transplant. Receptors originate from a human donor who was the organ donor for an intestinal transplant. Each CDR3 is given with its conserved first and last residue. Fields, in order: J gene, V gene, CDR3 protein.

j_gene: TRBJ2-3; v_gene: TRBV7-9; CDR3aa: CASSLTRGVTDTQYF
j_gene: TRBJ1-5; v_gene: TRBV6-1; CDR3aa: CASSAGYQPQHF
j_gene: TRBJ2-1; v_gene: TRBV5-5; CDR3aa: CASSSVLSYNEQFF
j_gene: TRBJ2-5; v_gene: TRBV18; CDR3aa: CASSSGTSKIETQYF
j_gene: TRBJ2-1; v_gene: TRBV11-3; CDR3aa: CASSFDYYNEQFF
j_gene: TRBJ2-1; v_gene: TRBV21-1; CDR3aa: CASSTLTSGNEQFF
j_gene: TRBJ2-1; v_gene: TRBV6-1; CDR3aa: CASSAGTPALYNEQFF
j_gene: TRBJ2-7; v_gene: TRBV9; CDR3aa: CASSVAATSYEQYF
j_gene: TRBJ1-2; v_gene: TRBV28; CDR3aa: CASSPTGQGIGYGYTF
j_gene: TRBJ2-7; v_gene: TRBV19; CDR3aa: CASTRTASKTYHGVEQYF
j_gene: TRBJ2-3; v_gene: TRBV6-5; CDR3aa: CASSYLAGATDTQYF
j_gene: TRBJ2-1; v_gene: TRBV10-2; CDR3aa: CASTIPPGVQFF
j_gene: TRBJ1-5; v_gene: TRBV7-8; CDR3aa: CASRQGAGQPQHF
j_gene: TRBJ2-1; v_gene: TRBV6-5; CDR3aa: CASSYSSGVINEQFF
j_gene: TRBJ1-1; v_gene: TRBV6-4; CDR3aa: CASSPLLGASDTEAFF
j_gene: TRBJ1-4; v_gene: TRBV10-3; CDR3aa: CAISESDRGATNEKLFF
j_gene: TRBJ2-5; v_gene: TRBV5-1; CDR3aa: CASSFETSKLGTQYF
j_gene: TRBJ2-3; v_gene: TRBV11-2; CDR3aa: CASNPGGPYTQYF
j_gene: TRBJ2-1; v_gene: TRBV10-3; CDR3aa: CAIRGSGTYNEQFF
j_gene: TRBJ2-1; v_gene: TRBV29-1; CDR3aa: CSVEHPSSYNEQFF
j_gene: TRBJ1-1; v_gene: TRBV5-1; CDR3aa: CASSLIQNTEAFF
j_gene: TRBJ1-5; v_gene: TRBV6-1; CDR3aa: CASRLQGDIQPQHF
j_gene: TRBJ2-7; v_gene: TRBV7-6; CDR3aa: CASSYRTGPGEQYF
j_gene: TRBJ1-2; v_gene: TRBV28; CDR3aa: CASSLGGANYGYTF
j_gene: TRBJ2-3; v_gene: TRBV15; CDR3aa: CATSRQLAGEDTQYF
j_gene: TRBJ2-2; v_gene: TRBV29-1; CDR3aa: CSGMKSGGASGELFF
j_gene: TRBJ1-3; v_gene: TRBV14; CDR3aa: CASSSISFGNTIYF
j_gene: TRBJ2-7; v_gene: TRBV4-1; CDR3aa: CASSQDGGVPYEQYF
j_gene: TRBJ1-2; v_gene: TRBV6-5; CDR3aa: CASSSNDRAGGYTF
j_gene: TRBJ2-5; v_gene: TRBV29-1; CDR3aa: CSYILGFQETQYF
j_gene: TRBJ2-1; v_gene: TRBV29-1; CDR3aa: CSVEDPRFSYNEQFF
j_gene: TRBJ1-1; v_gene: TRBV6-6; CDR3aa: CASSYSGADSEAFF
j_gene: TRBJ2-1; v_gene: TRBV7-3; CDR3aa: CASSSGLAGYNEQFF
j_gene: TRBJ2-3; v_gene: TRBV6-5; CDR3aa: CASSSSSSAGTDTQYF
j_gene: TRBJ2-7; v_gene: TRBV11-1; CDR3aa: CASSFGDTRDYEQYF
j_gene: TRBJ1-6; v_gene: TRBV6-5; CDR3aa: CASSYSGVNNSPLHF
j_gene: TRBJ2-7; v_gene: TRBV6-1; CDR3aa: CASSEESWYEQYF
j_gene: TRBJ1-2; v_gene: TRBV11-3; CDR3aa: CASSLQGSSPNYGYTF
j_gene: TRBJ2-4; v_gene: TRBV12-5; CDR3aa: CASGLGRDRGNIQYF
j_gene: TRBJ2-5; v_gene: TRBV28; CDR3aa: CASSVNGQETQYF
j_gene: TRBJ2-1; v_gene: TRBV5-1; CDR3aa: CASSLGLAGGPDEQFF